A selection of T cell receptor beta chains follows, all from one sample in a study of cytomegalovirus exposure and HLA in healthy donors. TCRdb's copy holds only in-frame clones and misses some; the assay was immunoSEQ multiplex PCR. The data contain roughly 200,000 clones, about four fifths of them singletons. Specimen: PBMCs. All receptors come from a male donor in good health and CMV-seronegative. CDR3s include the opening cysteine and the closing phenylalanine or tryptophan. A D gene is named only where the DNA matches it firmly. Clone sizes are given selectively: once, few, many, or a class where the clone is expanded.

d_call | clone_size | j_call | v_call | cdr3_nt | cdr3_aa
- | - | TRBJ1-6 | TRBV27 | TGTGCCAGCAGTTTACAGGGTAATAATTCACCCCTCCACTTT | CASSLQGNNSPLHF
- | few | TRBJ1-5 | TRBV6-5 | TGTGCCAGCAGTTCGACTCATTGGCAGCCCCAGCATTTT | CASSSTHWQPQHF
- | - | TRBJ1-5 | TRBV19 | TGTGCCAGTAGTATAGTGAGGGTTAGCAATCAGCCCCAGCATTTT | CASSIVRVSNQPQHF
- | once | TRBJ1-1 | TRBV27 | TGTGCCAGCAGTTTGGAGATGAACACTGAAGCTTTCTTT | CASSLEMNTEAFF
TRBD1 | - | TRBJ1-2 | TRBV5-4 | TGTGCCAGCAGCGGACAGGGTCACGGGTTTGGCTACACCTTC | CASSGQGHGFGYTF
TRBD1 | - | TRBJ2-7 | TRBV7-9 | TGTGCCAGCAGCTTTAACAGCGGGACAGGGCTATACGAGCAGTACTTC | CASSFNSGTGLYEQYF
TRBD2 | - | TRBJ2-7 | TRBV5-1 | TGCGCCAGCAGCCCTCAACTAGCGGGAGGTGCCTACGAGCAGTACTTC | CASSPQLAGGAYEQYF
- | - | TRBJ2-7 | TRBV4-1 | TGCGCCAGCAGCCCCGACAGAACCAATTCCTACGAGCAGTACTTC | CASSPDRTNSYEQYF
- | - | TRBJ2-5 | TRBV4-3 | TGCGCCAGCAGCCAAGATAGGGGGGTAGCGGGAGAGACCCAGTACTTC | CASSQDRGVAGETQYF
TRBD1 | - | TRBJ1-1 | TRBV28 | TGTGCCAGCAATTTTCCGGGACAGGGGGTATGGTCCACTGAAGCTTTCTTT | CASNFPGQGVWSTEAFF
- | - | TRBJ1-5 | TRBV19 | TGTGCCAGTAGTATAGTCCCGACAGGACACCAGCCCCAGCATTTT | CASSIVPTGHQPQHF
- | - | TRBJ1-5 | TRBV6-6 | TGTGCCAGCAATCGGGGGAACAGCAATCAGCCCCAGCATTTT | CASNRGNSNQPQHF
TRBD2 | - | TRBJ2-1 | TRBV28 | TGTGCCAGCAGTTTGAGCGGGGGACCCTACAATGAGCAGTTCTTC | CASSLSGGPYNEQFF
- | - | TRBJ1-5 | TRBV5-4 | TGTGCCAGCAGCGATGGGAGTCAGCCCCAGCATTTT | CASSDGSQPQHF
- | - | TRBJ1-1 | TRBV2 | TGTGCCAGCAGGGAATCGTCACAGAACACTGAAGCTTTCTTT | CASRESSQNTEAFF
TRBD1 | - | TRBJ1-1 | TRBV9 | TGTGCCAGCAGCCCCACAGGGGCTGAAGCTTTCTTT | CASSPTGAEAFF
- | - | TRBJ1-1 | TRBV27 | TGTGCCAGCAGTCCCAGGGACTCCTTGGGAGCTTTCTTT | CASSPRDSLGAFF
TRBD1 | - | TRBJ1-2 | TRBV10-3 | TGTGCCGCCCAAGGGACAGGGCCATGGGGCTACACCTTC | CAAQGTGPWGYTF
TRBD1 | - | TRBJ2-1 | TRBV28 | TGTGCCAGCAGTTCTCCCTCCGGGACAGACTACAATGAGCAGTTCTTC | CASSSPSGTDYNEQFF
TRBD2 | - | TRBJ2-7 | TRBV7-2 | TGTGCCAGCAGCGGAAGACGGGAGGGCGAGCAGTACTTC | CASSGRREGEQYF
TRBD1 | - | TRBJ2-1 | TRBV28 | TGTGCCGGACAGGGAAGTTACAATGAGCAGTTCTTC | CAGQGSYNEQFF
- | few | TRBJ2-5 | TRBV7-8 | TGTGCCAGCAGCAGAGACCAAGAGACCCAGTACTTC | CASSRDQETQYF
TRBD2 | - | TRBJ2-3 | TRBV29-1 | TGCAGCGTGGGGGTGACTAGCGGTGGCGGAGATACGCAGTATTTT | CSVGVTSGGGDTQYF
- | - | TRBJ1-5 | TRBV7-2 | TGTGCCAGCAGCTTAAGGTTTGGGGGGAATCAGCCCCAGCATTTT | CASSLRFGGNQPQHF
- | - | TRBJ2-4 | TRBV29-1 | TGCAGCGCAAAGCCGGGAAACATTCAGTACTTC | CSAKPGNIQYF
- | - | TRBJ2-3 | TRBV5-6 | TGTGCCAGCAGCCGATCTCGGTTTTACACAGATACGCAGTATTTT | CASSRSRFYTDTQYF
TRBD1 | - | TRBJ1-5 | TRBV4-1 | TGCGCCAGCAGCCCTCGACTACAGGGGAATCATCAGCCCCAGCATTTT | CASSPRLQGNHQPQHF
TRBD1 | - | TRBJ1-2 | TRBV4-2 | TGTGCCAGCAGCCAAGCTCTAGGGACAGGAAACTATGGCTACACCTTC | CASSQALGTGNYGYTF
- | - | TRBJ2-3 | TRBV28 | TGTGCCAGCAGTTCCCCCCGCGGGGCAGATACGCAGTATTTT | CASSSPRGADTQYF
TRBD1 | - | TRBJ1-5 | TRBV4-2 | TGTGCCAGCAGTCCAGACAGGGGGTCCTATCAGCCCCAGCATTTT | CASSPDRGSYQPQHF
TRBD1 | - | TRBJ1-5 | TRBV28 | TGTGCCAGCGAATGGACAGGTAACCAGCCCCAGCATTTT | CASEWTGNQPQHF
- | few | TRBJ1-2 | TRBV28 | TGTGCCAGCAAACTTGGGGGGGGGCTGCTCTATGGCTACACCTTC | CASKLGGGLLYGYTF
- | - | TRBJ1-3 | TRBV5-4 | TGTGCCAGCAGCGATTCTAGACTGAGCTCTGGAAACACCATATATTTT | CASSDSRLSSGNTIYF
- | - | TRBJ1-1 | TRBV19 | TGTGCCAGTACCCGACAGTTAATGAACACTGAAGCTTTCTTT | CASTRQLMNTEAFF
- | - | TRBJ1-3 | TRBV6-5 | TGTGCCAGCAGCTTCACAAACACTGGAAACACCATATATTTT | CASSFTNTGNTIYF
- | - | TRBJ1-3 | TRBV30 | TGTGCCTGGAGGCCACCGGGGGGATTGGGATGGTACTCTGGAAACACCATATATTTT | CAWRPPGGLGWYSGNTIYF
- | - | TRBJ1-5 | TRBV6-7 | TGTGCCAGCAGCCGAACCGGGCCCCAGCATTTT | CASSRTGPQHF
TRBD1 | - | TRBJ2-2 | TRBV27 | TGTGCCAGCAGTTTATATGGGACAGGGGGCACCGGGGAGCTGTTTTTT | CASSLYGTGGTGELFF
- | - | TRBJ2-5 | TRBV12-5 | TGTGCTAGTGGTTTGTCGGGGGAATTGGCAGAGACCCAGTACTTC | CASGLSGELAETQYF
TRBD1 | - | TRBJ1-2 | TRBV6-5 | TGTGCCAGCAGTTACGGGCCGGGACAGGGGTCTTCTGGCTACACCTTC | CASSYGPGQGSSGYTF
- | - | TRBJ1-1 | TRBV6-5 | TGTGCCAGCAGTTACCCCCCCGTGGCTTTCTTT | CASSYPPVAFF
TRBD1 | once | TRBJ1-4 | TRBV2 | TGTGCCAGCAGTGCGCAGACGGGACAGGGTCGAGAAAAACTGTTTTTT | CASSAQTGQGREKLFF
- | - | TRBJ1-1 | TRBV9 | TGTGCCAGCAGCGTAGGAGTCAATGAGAACACTGAAGCTTTCTTT | CASSVGVNENTEAFF
TRBD2 | - | TRBJ2-3 | TRBV11-2 | TGTGCCAGCAGCTTTAGCGGGGGGGCGGGGGATACGCAGTATTTT | CASSFSGGAGDTQYF
- | - | TRBJ1-1 | TRBV6-5 | TGTGCCAGCAGTCGAACTCGGGGTGGGACTGAAGCTTTCTTT | CASSRTRGGTEAFF
TRBD1 | - | TRBJ2-7 | TRBV7-2 | TGTGCCAGCAGCTCCATGGGGACAGGGGTCTACGAGCAGTACTTC | CASSSMGTGVYEQYF